These T cell receptor beta chains were read from a single sample in a study of OX40 agonist ivuxolimab in advanced cancers. TCRdb's copy holds only in-frame clones and misses some; the assay was immunoSEQ multiplex PCR. The sample has some 10,000 clones, 63% seen once. This sample comprised CD4+ or CD8+ T cells sorted from blood, obtained in a trial of the OX40 agonist ivuxolimab. These receptors were collected from an adult with an advanced solid tumor such as melanoma, head and neck, liver or kidney cancer. Both conserved end residues are part of each CDR3. A D gene is named only where the DNA matches it firmly. Clone size is shown for a subset of rows, as once, few, many or a class of expanded clone.

j_call	d_call	v_call	clone_size	cdr3_aa	cdr3_nt
TRBJ1-1	TRBD1	TRBV9	NA	CASSVNRGRRRNTEAFF	TGTGCCAGCAGCGTAAACAGGGGGCGGAGAAGAAACACTGAAGCTTTCTTT
TRBJ1-3	NA	TRBV10-3	NA	CASSESPPFSGNTIYF	TGCGCCAGCAGTGAGTCCCCCCCCTTCTCTGGAAACACCATATATTTT
TRBJ2-7	NA	TRBV13	many	CASSLGPLGTYEQYF	TGTGCCAGCAGCTTAGGGCCCCTCGGGACCTACGAGCAGTACTTC
TRBJ2-7	NA	TRBV7-9	NA	CASSFPLGNYEQYF	TGTGCCAGCAGCTTTCCCCTTGGGAACTACGAGCAGTACTTC
TRBJ1-3	NA	TRBV5-6	few	CASSYQGGAIYF	TGTGCCAGCAGCTATCAGGGAGGCGCCATATATTTT
TRBJ2-1	TRBD2	TRBV6-9	NA	CASSYVSGSGNEQFF	TGTGCCAGCAGTTACGTAAGCGGGAGCGGGAATGAGCAGTTCTTC
TRBJ2-5	NA	TRBV7-8	few	CASSHIAVLQETQYF	TGTGCCAGCAGCCATATAGCGGTACTCCAAGAGACCCAGTACTTC
TRBJ1-1	NA	TRBV5-5	few	CASSWVRDTEAFF	TGTGCCAGCAGCTGGGTGAGGGACACTGAAGCTTTCTTT
TRBJ1-2	TRBD1	TRBV28	NA	CASSRDSFYGYTF	TGTGCCAGCAGTCGGGACAGTTTCTATGGCTACACCTTC
TRBJ2-2	NA	TRBV18	few	CASSLAGQTGELFF	TGTGCCAGCTCACTAGCGGGACAGACCGGGGAGCTGTTTTTT
TRBJ2-6	NA	TRBV19	NA	CASSIGVESGANVLTF	TGTGCCAGTAGTATAGGGGTTGAGTCTGGGGCCAACGTCCTGACTTTC
TRBJ2-4	TRBD1	TRBV4-1	few	CASSRQGDLAKNIQYF	TGCGCCAGCAGTCGGCAGGGGGATCTAGCCAAAAACATTCAGTACTTC
TRBJ2-2	NA	TRBV9	NA	CASSQAVVAGELFF	TGTGCCAGCAGCCAAGCTGTCGTGGCGGGGGAGCTGTTTTTT
TRBJ2-7	NA	TRBV27	NA	CASSLSGYEQYF	TGTGCCAGCAGTTTGTCGGGCTACGAGCAGTACTTC
TRBJ2-2	TRBD1	TRBV19	NA	CASSWGQGSTGELFF	TGTGCCAGTAGTTGGGGACAGGGAAGCACCGGGGAGCTGTTTTTT
TRBJ2-3	TRBD2	TRBV27	few	CASSRWGGGTDTQYF	TGTGCCAGCAGCCGCTGGGGGGGAGGCACAGATACGCAGTATTTT
TRBJ1-1	NA	TRBV29-1	NA	CSAKTDNTEAFF	TGCAGCGCTAAGACAGATAACACTGAAGCTTTCTTT
TRBJ2-7	TRBD2	TRBV7-2	NA	CASSLGLAGLSYEQYF	TGTGCCAGCAGCTTAGGTCTAGCGGGGCTCTCCTACGAGCAGTACTTC
TRBJ2-7	TRBD2	TRBV28	NA	CASSLGTSGFYEQYF	TGTGCCAGCAGTTTGGGGACTAGCGGATTCTACGAGCAGTACTTC
TRBJ2-5	TRBD2	TRBV5-6	NA	CASSRLAGYQETQYF	TGTGCCAGCAGCCGACTAGCGGGCTACCAAGAGACCCAGTACTTC
TRBJ1-4	TRBD1	TRBV19	few	CASTDRVATNEKLFF	TGTGCCAGTACGGACAGGGTTGCAACTAATGAAAAACTGTTTTTT
TRBJ2-5	TRBD2	TRBV15	NA	CATSRTSGLKETQYF	TGTGCCACCAGCCGGACTAGCGGGCTTAAAGAGACCCAGTACTTC
TRBJ2-7	TRBD1	TRBV7-2	NA	CASSFRDRGLYEQYF	TGTGCCAGCAGCTTCCGGGACAGGGGCCTCTACGAGCAGTACTTC
TRBJ1-1	NA	TRBV5-1	NA	CASSLIGSGGTEAFF	TGCGCCAGCAGCTTGATTGGTTCGGGGGGCACTGAAGCTTTCTTT
TRBJ2-7	TRBD2	TRBV19	NA	CASSIAGGPYEQYF	TGTGCCAGTAGCATAGCGGGAGGGCCCTACGAGCAGTACTTC
TRBJ2-1	TRBD1	TRBV6-1	once	CAGQWGQGIYNEQFF	TGTGCCGGGCAGTGGGGACAGGGGATTTACAATGAGCAGTTCTTC
TRBJ1-5	NA	TRBV28	few	CASSIRLGNQPQHF	TGTGCCAGCAGTATCAGGTTGGGCAATCAGCCCCAGCATTTT
TRBJ2-7	NA	TRBV10-3	NA	CAISDREDEQYF	TGTGCCATCAGTGACAGGGAGGACGAGCAGTACTTC
TRBJ2-1	TRBD2	TRBV9	few	CASSQKGLAGNNEQFF	TGTGCCAGCAGCCAGAAGGGACTAGCGGGGAACAATGAGCAGTTCTTC
TRBJ1-2	NA	TRBV19	medium-sized	CASGLIYGYTF	TGTGCCAGTGGACTGATCTATGGCTACACCTTC
TRBJ2-7	TRBD1	TRBV6-1	NA	CATRDRGLHEQYF	TGTGCCACCAGGGACAGGGGGCTCCACGAGCAGTACTTC
TRBJ1-1	NA	TRBV28	many	CASSFPDSRSSTEAFF	TGTGCCAGCAGTTTTCCTGACAGCAGATCAAGCACTGAAGCTTTCTTT
TRBJ2-2	TRBD1	TRBV2	few	CASPTGTAGELFF	TGTGCCAGCCCGACAGGGACGGCCGGGGAGCTGTTTTTT
TRBJ1-6	NA	TRBV19	NA	CASSIANSPLHF	TGTGCCAGTAGTATAGCAAATTCACCCCTCCACTTT
TRBJ2-5	NA	TRBV6-9	few	CASSYFGGGQYF	TGTGCCAGCAGTTACTTTGGGGGAGGCCAATACTTC
TRBJ2-7	NA	TRBV5-6	NA	CASSVQDTFYEQYF	TGTGCCAGCAGCGTTCAGGACACTTTCTACGAGCAGTACTTC
TRBJ2-1	NA	TRBV7-9	NA	CASSLVTGSSNEQFF	TGTGCCAGCAGCTTAGTCACGGGATCCTCCAATGAGCAGTTCTTC
TRBJ1-4	NA	TRBV7-8	NA	CASSLLEGPTNEKLFF	TGTGCCAGCAGCTTATTAGAGGGACCAACTAATGAAAAACTGTTTTTT
TRBJ1-2	NA	TRBV4-1	NA	CASSRGSGYTF	TGCGCCAGCAGCCGTGGATCGGGCTACACCTTC
TRBJ2-7	TRBD2	TRBV27	once	CASSLSALAGVSYEQYF	TGTGCCAGCAGTTTATCCGCCCTAGCGGGAGTTTCGTACGAGCAGTACTTC
TRBJ2-3	NA	TRBV15	NA	CATSRDPFEGGTQYF	TGTGCCACCAGCAGAGACCCCTTTGAGGGAGGCACGCAGTATTTT
TRBJ2-5	NA	TRBV6-1	few	CASSEGQGDMETQYF	TGTGCCAGCAGTGAAGGGCAGGGCGACATGGAGACCCAGTACTTC
TRBJ2-1	TRBD2	TRBV28	NA	CASTVGLAGANEQFF	TGTGCCAGCACCGTGGGACTAGCGGGAGCAAATGAGCAGTTCTTC